The 14 T cell receptor beta chains below all came from one sample that was sequenced in a study of blood T cell repertoires in COVID-19. TCRdb keeps only in-frame clones here, not all; method: immunoSEQ multiplex PCR. Of 150,000 to 200,000 clones in the sample, about 86% are singletons; the top ten hold 11%. Sequencing was performed on peripheral blood. Receptor source: an older woman with COVID-19, enrolled during active disease.

The chain carries TRBV6-5 and TRBJ2-5, with 9 bases lining up with TRBD2. Looked up from germline, CDR1 is MNHEY and CDR2 is SVGAGI. V lost 3 bases and J lost 0; bases outside the gene matches: 5. This CDR3 region has 16 residues. The CDR3 region has the DNA TGTGCCAGCAGTTATAGGCTAGCGGGGAACCAAGAGACCCAGTACTTC. This codes for CASSYRLAGNQETQYF.

The rearrangement uses TRBV6-5 and TRBJ1-1; 8 nucleotides line up with TRBD1. The ends lost 4 bases at V and 4 bases at J; junction bases unmatched: 11. The CDR3 sequence is 16 residues long. CDR1 is MNHEY and CDR2 is SVGAGI in the germline V gene. CDR3 protein: CASSFLRTGPGTEAFF. CDR3 DNA: TGTGCCAGCAGTTTTCTCCGGACAGGGCCGGGCACTGAAGCTTTCTTT.

This clone was picked up one time. The chain carries TRBV9 and TRBJ2-1, with D hard to call. Trimming removed 2 bases at V and 4 bases at J, with 4 bases between. The length of the CDR3 is 12 residues. Per germline, CDR1 SGDLS and CDR2 YYNGEE. As DNA, the CDR3 is TGTGCCAGCAGCGTGAGTTACAATGAGCAGTTCTTC. Protein sequence: CASSVSYNEQFF.

This clone was counted once. The chain combines TRBV10-3 with TRBJ2-7; 11 positions match TRBD2. Germline values: CDR1 ENHRY, CDR2 SYGVKD. This CDR3 has 14 residues. The junction had 4 bases not matched to a gene; V was cut back by 5 bases and J by 4 bases. The CDR3, as DNA: TGTGCCATCAGTTCGACTAGCGGGACTTACGAGCAGTACTTC. This translates into CAISSTSGTYEQYF.

CDR3 region: CASSPSGSSYEQYF. CDR3 nucleotide sequence: TGTGCCAGCAGCCCTAGCGGGAGCTCCTACGAGCAGTACTTC. The chain carries TRBV7-3 and TRBJ2-7; TRBD2 matches at 10 bases. Germline V lookup: CDR1 SGHTA, CDR2 FQGTGA. V lost 5 bases to trimming and J lost 0 bases; unmatched junction nucleotides: 1. CDR3 length equals 14 residues. The full variable domain, with the rest looked up from reference TRBV7-3 and TRBJ2-7, is GAGVSQTPSNKVTEKGKYVELRCDPISGHTALYWYRQSLGQGPEFLIYFQGTGAADDSGLPNDRFFAVRPEGSVSTLKIQRTERGDSAVYLCASSPSGSSYEQYFGPGTRLTVT.

J is TRBJ2-2 and V is TRBV19; D gene unclear. CDR3 size: 12 residues. The germline V gene encodes CDR1 LNHDA and CDR2 SQIVND (reference sequence). Trimming removed 6 bases from V and 4 bases from J, with 6 bases in between. DNA for the CDR3: TGTGCCAGTAGCGGAGTCACCGGGGAGCTGTTTTTT. Translated, it gives CASSGVTGELFF.

This clone has only a few counts. V gene TRBV1 combines with J gene TRBJ2-7; the table's D call of TRBD2 was not tested on the DNA. TRBV1 constitutes a pseudogene. CDR3 length equals 18 residues. CDR3 sequence: CTSSQDQEGREGPREQYF. CDR3 coding DNA: TGCACCAGCAGCCAAGATCAAGAGGGGCGGGAGGGCCCCAGGGAGCAGTACTTC.

The gene calls are TRBV4-3 and TRBJ1-2, with D perhaps matching TRBD1 (5 bases). Germline CDR1 LGHNA, CDR2 YSLEER. This CDR3 is 16 amino acids long. V lost 0 bases to trimming and J lost 0 bases, with 11 bases between them. CDR3 coding DNA: TGCGCCAGCAGCCAAGATTCGGCAGGGACTAACTATGGCTACACCTTC. Translated, it gives CASSQDSAGTNYGYTF.

The V call is TRBV20-1, the J call TRBJ1-2; D unclear. V was clipped by 8 bases and J by 6 bases, with 10 bases between them. CDR1 is DFQATT, CDR2 SNEGSKA, per germline (reference sequence). This CDR3 is 10 amino acids long. CDR3 sequence: CSTERNGYTF. The CDR3 nucleotides read TGCAGTACGGAGAGGAATGGCTACACCTTC.

The J gene is TRBJ1-2, the V gene TRBV5-1; D is undetermined. CDR1 is SGHRS, CDR2 YFSETQ, per germline. The CDR3 length is 15 residues. V was clipped by 3 bases and J by 2 bases, with 14 bases between them. The CDR3 sequence is CASSSSVTGNYGYTF. The CDR3 DNA is TGCGCCAGCAGCTCCTCCGTGACGGGGAACTATGGCTACACCTTC.

This clone occurred once. The sample contains more than one DNA sequence encoding this CDR3. The chain has TRBV27 and TRBJ2-3, with 14 bases aligning to TRBD2. The J segment lost 4 bases and the V segment lost 6 bases, leaving 0 bases of the junction unmatched. The CDR3 consists of 14 residues. Germline values: CDR1 MNHEY, CDR2 SMNVEV (reference sequence). CDR3 amino acids: CASRGLAGADTQYF. Here the CDR3 DNA reads TGTGCCAGCAGGGGACTAGCGGGAGCAGATACGCAGTATTTT.

The chain is built from TRBV7-6 and TRBJ2-5, with 9 bases matching TRBD2. In germline, CDR1 is SGHVS, CDR2 FNYEAQ. The V and J ends lost 4 bases and 3 bases, in that order; junction bases with no gene match: 6. This CDR3 is 15 amino acids long. CDR3 bases: TGTGCCAGCAGCTACAGACTAGCGGAGGAAGAGACCCAGTACTTC. It encodes CASSYRLAEEETQYF.

The gene calls are TRBV10-3 and TRBJ1-5; TRBD1 matches 9 bases. V lost 4 bases and J lost 4; bases outside the gene matches: 2. This CDR3 spans 14 amino acids. Germline V gives CDR1 ENHRY, CDR2 SYGVKD. CDR3 DNA sequence: TGTGCCATCAGTGGGGACAGGGCTAATCAGCCCCAGCATTTT. This codes for CAISGDRANQPQHF.

The chain recombines TRBV7-8 with TRBJ2-7, with 8 bases matching TRBD1. Germline assignment: CDR1 SGHVS and CDR2 FQNEAQ. J gave up 4 bases and V 5 bases, and 4 bases lay outside the gene matches. The CDR3 sequence is 13 residues long. CDR3 sequence: CASSRTGLYEQYF. CDR3 nucleotide sequence: TGTGCCAGCAGCCGGACAGGGTTGTACGAGCAGTACTTC.